These 31 T cell receptor beta chains were all obtained from the same sample, sequenced in a study of Ad26.COV2.S vaccination and SARS-CoV-2 variants. Using immunoSEQ multiplex PCR, the repertoire was profiled, and TCRdb retains in-frame clones only, with some absent. In the table there are 75,000 to 100,000 clones, around 82% of which are singletons. Material: peripheral blood, obtained after recovery from COVID-19. These receptors all come from a human donor who had recovered from COVID-19.

CDR3 nucleotide sequence: TGTGCCAGCAGCGCATCCGGGACTAGCACAGATACGCAGTATTTT. Its protein product is CASSASGTSTDTQYF. The gene calls are TRBV9 and TRBJ2-3; possibly TRBD2 for D (6 bases). Trimming took 3 bases from V and 0 from J, leaving 11 bases between them. CDR3 length: 15 residues. Germline CDR1 is SGDLS and CDR2 is YYNGEE.

The CDR3 loop reads CASSEARTGRAEAFF. DNA for the CDR3: TGTGCCAGCAGTGAAGCCAGGACAGGGAGGGCTGAAGCTTTCTTT. The chain links TRBV2 to TRBJ1-1, with 8 bases that match TRBD1. CDR3 length: 15 amino acids. The V gene end was trimmed by 0 bases and the J gene end by 6 bases; junction bases not matched to a gene: 6. The germline gives CDR1 SNHLY, CDR2 FYNNEI.

V and J are TRBV10-2 and TRBJ2-2, with a possible D match to TRBD2 (5 bases). V was clipped by 0 bases and J by 1 base, with 9 bases between them. CDR3 size: 16 residues. The germline CDR1 and CDR2 sequences are WSHSY and SAAADI. The CDR3 here is CASSESLGVNTGELFF. The CDR3 nucleotides are TGCGCCAGCAGTGAGTCGTTGGGAGTGAACACCGGGGAGCTGTTTTTT.

This clone occurred once. The chain links TRBV2 to TRBJ1-1; D call uncertain. Germline V gene data show CDR1 as SNHLY and CDR2 as FYNNEI. The CDR3 extends over 13 amino acids. V lost 7 bases and J 0 bases, leaving 9 bases between the germline ends. The CDR3 DNA is TGTGCCAGCATGGGTGGCATGAACACTGAAGCTTTCTTT. Translation gives CASMGGMNTEAFF.

The chain combines TRBV9 with TRBJ2-5; tentatively, D is TRBD2 (6 bases). V dropped 0 bases and J dropped 3 bases, with 12 bases sitting between them. Germline V lookup: CDR1 SGDLS, CDR2 YYNGEE. CDR3 length: 15 amino acids. CDR3 nucleotide sequence: TGTGCCAGCAGCGTAGTAGGGGCGGGAAAAGAGACCCAGTACTTC. Translation: CASSVVGAGKETQYF.

This rearrangement joins TRBV6-5 to TRBJ1-1, with a possible D match to TRBD1 (6 bases). Trimming pared 9 bases from V and 0 bases from J, leaving 14 bases between. Germline CDR1 is MNHEY and CDR2 is SVGAGI. This CDR3 has 14 amino acids. The DNA of the CDR3 is TGTGCCAGAAAAGGGGGACCGCTGAACACTGAAGCTTTCTTT. It yields the protein CARKGGPLNTEAFF.

This clone was seen only a few times. The chain combines TRBV7-2 with TRBJ2-1; 10 nucleotides line up with TRBD2. The CDR3 consists of 17 residues. Germline V gene data show CDR1 as SGHTA and CDR2 as FQGNSA. Trimming cost V 5 bases and J 0 bases; bases outside gene matches: 7. The CDR3 loop is CASSPRLAGGSYNEQFF. CDR3 sequence (DNA): TGTGCCAGCAGCCCCCGACTAGCGGGTGGCTCCTACAATGAGCAGTTCTTC.

V is TRBV27 and J is TRBJ1-1; D possibly corresponds to TRBD1 (5 bases). Germline assignment: CDR1 MNHEY and CDR2 SMNVEV (reference sequence). The CDR3 runs to 15 residues. V was clipped by 5 bases and J by 4 bases, with 17 bases between them. CDR3 sequence (DNA): TGTGCCAGCAGTCCCTTTCAGGGCGGGGGCACTGAAGCTTTCTTT. Translating gives CASSPFQGGGTEAFF.

As to this clone: Additional DNA sequences in this sample encode the identical CDR3. The chain uses TRBV6-6 and TRBJ2-5; D unresolved. The CDR3 covers 11 residues. The ends were cut back, 6 bases at V and 5 bases at J, with 7 bases in the middle. CDR1 is MNHNY, CDR2 SVGAGI, per germline (reference sequence). CDR3 loop: CASRQRETQYF. Here the CDR3 DNA reads TGTGCCAGCAGGCAGAGGGAGACCCAGTACTTC.

This chain links TRBV4-1 with TRBJ1-2; possible D gene TRBD1, 5 bases. V lost 0 bases and J 4 bases, leaving 9 bases between the germline ends. The CDR3 consists of 14 residues. Per germline, CDR1 MGHRA and CDR2 YSYEKL. CDR3 residues: CASSQERQLYGYTF. The CDR3 DNA sequence: TGCGCCAGCAGCCAAGAGAGACAGCTCTATGGCTACACCTTC.

V is TRBV24-1 and J is TRBJ2-1, with D unclear. The CDR3 spans 15 residues. The V end lost 6 bases, the J end lost 0 bases, and 11 bases lay between the germline ends. The germline V gene encodes CDR1 KGHDR and CDR2 SFDVKD. The CDR3 DNA follows: TGTGCCACCAGTTCTACGGAGAGCTCCTACAATGAGCAGTTCTTC. Amino acids: CATSSTESSYNEQFF.

A few counts support this clone. This rearrangement joins TRBV12-3 or TRBV12-4 to TRBJ2-1; TRBD2 matches 11 bases. The CDR3 is 13 residues long. J gave up 13 bases and V 8 bases, and 10 bases lay outside the gene matches. For the CDR3, the DNA is TGTGCCAGCGGCTCTCTAGCGGGAGGTTCACAGTTCTTC. Residues: CASGSLAGGSQFF.

The V and J genes are TRBV7-2 and TRBJ2-1; no reliable D call. The CDR3 loop spans 12 amino acids. V dropped 4 bases and J dropped 8 bases, with 9 bases sitting between them. Germline-derived CDR1 and CDR2 are SGHTA and FQGNSA. CDR3 region: CASSSTGYEQFF. The CDR3 nucleotides read TGTGCCAGCAGCTCCACCGGGTATGAGCAGTTCTTC.

V and J are TRBV11-3 and TRBJ2-7; D possibly corresponds to TRBD2 (6 bases). Trimming took 1 base from V and 4 from J, leaving 8 bases between them. The CDR3 length is 13 residues. CDR1 SGHNT and CDR2 YENEEA come from the germline V gene. The CDR3 coding sequence is TGTGCCAGCAGCTTAGCGCGGGAATACGAGCAGTACTTC. This translates into CASSLAREYEQYF. The variable domain in full, with the rest retrieved from reference TRBV11-3 and TRBJ2-7, is EAGVVQSPRYKIIEKKQPVAFWCNPISGHNTLYWYLQNLGQGPELLIRYENEEAVDDSQLPKDRFSAERLKGVDSTLKIQPAELGDSAVYLCASSLAREYEQYFGPGTRLTVT.

This sequence joins TRBV10-2 and TRBJ2-2; D gene unclear. Germline V gives CDR1 WSHSY, CDR2 SAAADI. This CDR3 has 16 amino acids. Deletions cut 2 bases from V and 1 base from J, with 11 bases between. The CDR3 reads CASSEGRLLNTGELFF. CDR3 nucleotide sequence: TGCGCCAGCAGTGAGGGACGGCTATTGAACACCGGGGAGCTGTTTTTT.

The CDR3 DNA is TGTGCCAGCAGCACAGCTTCCCACTATGGCTACACCTTC. This codes for CASSTASHYGYTF. The chain links TRBV6-2 or TRBV6-3 to TRBJ1-2; D not certain. Trimming took 6 bases from V and 3 from J, leaving 11 bases between them. The CDR3 is made up of 13 amino acids. Germline lookup yields CDR1 MNHEY and CDR2 SVGEGT.

V is TRBV7-3 and J is TRBJ2-5; D not certain. Per germline, CDR1 SGHTA and CDR2 FQGTGA. The CDR3 loop spans 15 amino acids. V shed 4 bases and J shed 0 bases, with 12 bases lying between them. The CDR3 here is CASSSRPPYQETQYF. For the CDR3, the DNA is TGTGCCAGCAGCTCTCGACCGCCGTACCAAGAGACCCAGTACTTC.

The chain is built from TRBV6-5 and TRBJ1-4; maybe TRBD1 (5 bases). V lost 0 bases to trimming and J lost 0 bases, with 5 bases between them. The CDR3 has 15 residues. Germline CDR1 reads MNHEY; CDR2 reads SVGAGI. CDR3 in DNA: TGTGCCAGCAGTTACTCGGACACAACTAATGAAAAACTGTTTTTT. This encodes CASSYSDTTNEKLFF.

This clone was detected only once. V is TRBV6-5 and J is TRBJ1-2, with 7 nucleotides matching TRBD1. J lost 7 bases, V lost 7 bases, and 9 bases had no gene match. CDR3 length: 13 amino acids. The germline V gene has CDR1 MNHEY and CDR2 SVGAGI. CDR3 in amino acids: CASTRNRGFGYTF. The CDR3 coding sequence is TGTGCCAGCACCCGTAACAGGGGTTTTGGCTACACCTTC.

The chain couples TRBV2 to TRBJ2-7; 8 nucleotides align to TRBD2. V dropped 3 bases and J dropped 7; count of bases not matched to a gene: 8. Germline V gives CDR1 SNHLY, CDR2 FYNNEI. The CDR3 totals 14 residues. The DNA of the CDR3 is TGTGCCAGCAGTGACTCCGGGAGGGCCGGAGAGCAGTACTTC. Translating gives CASSDSGRAGEQYF.

The chain couples TRBV7-2 to TRBJ2-7; 8 positions agree with TRBD2. V gave up 5 bases and J gave up 4 bases; unmatched junction bases: 16. Germline CDR1 is SGHTA and CDR2 is FQGNSA. This CDR3 is 17 amino acids long. The chain's CDR3 is CASSTASVSGSGYEQYF. CDR3 bases: TGTGCCAGCAGCACCGCCTCAGTGAGCGGGAGTGGTTACGAGCAGTACTTC.

The chain carries TRBV7-2 and TRBJ2-2; tentatively, D is TRBD1 (5 bases). Per germline, CDR1 SGHTA and CDR2 FQGNSA. V was pared by 1 base and J by 3 bases, with 9 bases between. CDR3 size: 15 residues. The chain's CDR3 is CASSLGQGYTGELFF. The CDR3 DNA follows: TGTGCCAGCAGCTTAGGGCAGGGATACACCGGGGAGCTGTTTTTT.

The chain has TRBV10-3 and TRBJ2-7; 7 bases are a match to TRBD2. V lost 3 bases, J lost 0 bases, and 5 bases stayed unmatched. The germline V gene encodes CDR1 ENHRY and CDR2 SYGVKD. The CDR3 sequence is 15 residues long. CDR3 DNA sequence: TGTGCCATCAGTGAACAAGCGGGGAACTCCTACGAGCAGTACTTC. Amino acid sequence: CAISEQAGNSYEQYF.

This clone occurred a few times. This chain uses TRBV5-6 with TRBJ1-2, with unresolved D. The CDR3 extends over 14 amino acids. V dropped 4 bases and J dropped 4 bases, with 14 bases sitting between them. Germline assignment: CDR1 SGHDT and CDR2 YYEEEE. DNA for the CDR3: TGTGCCAGCAGCGCCGGGAGTGGCGGCTATGGCTACACCTTC. Its protein product is CASSAGSGGYGYTF. The entire variable domain, with the rest obtained from reference TRBV5-6 and TRBJ1-2, is as follows: DAGVTQSPTHLIKTRGQQVTLRCSPKSGHDTVSWYQQALGQGPQFIFQYYEEEERQRGNFPDRFSGHQFPNYSSELNVNALLLGDSALYLCASSAGSGGYGYTFGSGTRLTVV.

The genes are TRBV7-2 and TRBJ2-7; the D is unclear. This CDR3 comprises 14 residues. The V gene lost 1 base and the J gene lost 3 bases, with 10 bases spanning the gap. Germline CDR1 and CDR2: SGHTA and FQGNSA. The CDR3 sequence is CASSLEGVDYEQYF. CDR3 nucleotide sequence: TGTGCCAGCAGCTTAGAAGGAGTGGACTACGAGCAGTACTTC. The entire variable domain, with the rest obtained from reference TRBV7-2 and TRBJ2-7, is as follows: GAGVSQSPSNKVTEKGKDVELRCDPISGHTALYWYRQSLGQGLEFLIYFQGNSAPDKSGLPSDRFSAERTGGSVSTLTIQRTQQEDSAVYLCASSLEGVDYEQYFGPGTRLTVT.

The chain combines TRBV7-3 with TRBJ1-6; D not resolved. CDR3 size: 16 residues. V was pared by 2 bases and J by 11 bases, with 19 bases between. The germline gives CDR1 SGHTA, CDR2 FQGTGA. CDR3 sequence reads: CASSLGPPYSVTPLHF. The CDR3 bases are TGTGCCAGCAGCTTAGGTCCCCCTTACTCGGTTACACCCCTCCACTTT.

The chain has TRBV28 and TRBJ1-6; D may be TRBD1 (6 bases). CDR3 length: 17 amino acids. V dropped 2 bases and J dropped 0 bases, with 11 bases sitting between them. Germline V lookup: CDR1 MDHEN, CDR2 SYDVKM. The CDR3 loop reads CASSLRGPGSYNSPLHF. CDR3 DNA: TGTGCCAGCAGTTTACGGGGGCCCGGCTCCTATAATTCACCCCTCCACTTT.

This chain joins TRBV5-1 and TRBJ2-3; TRBD2 matches at 8 bases. After removal of 4 bases from V and 9 bases from J, the junction contained 1 base not matched to a gene. The germline V gene encodes CDR1 SGHRS and CDR2 YFSETQ. This CDR3 is built from 11 residues. This chain's CDR3 is CASSGTRTQYF. The CDR3 coding sequence is TGCGCCAGCAGCGGGACTAGAACGCAGTATTTT.

The chain recombines TRBV14 with TRBJ2-3, with 7 bases aligning to TRBD2. CDR1 is SGHDN, CDR2 FVKESK, per germline. With V trimmed by 1 base and J by 1 base, 5 bases remained unmatched. CDR3 size: 16 residues. The CDR3 DNA follows: TGTGCCAGCAGCCAAGTTGTTCTAGCGGGCACAGATACGCAGTATTTT. Encoded protein: CASSQVVLAGTDTQYF.

The chain uses TRBV11-2 and TRBJ1-5; 9 bases map to TRBD1. CDR1 is SGHAT and CDR2 is FQNNGV in the germline V gene. The CDR3 totals 13 residues. V shed 5 bases, J shed 6 bases, and the junction held 2 bases outside the gene matches. The CDR3 DNA is TGTGCCAGCAGCGCGACAGGGGGTCAGCCCCAGCATTTT. It codes for CASSATGGQPQHF.

The chain uses TRBV4-3 and TRBJ2-2; D remains unclear. The length of the CDR3 is 15 residues. Germline values: CDR1 LGHNA, CDR2 YSLEER. V shed 4 bases and J shed 0 bases, with 9 bases lying between them. The CDR3 coding sequence is TGCGCCAGCAGCCCCGGATCCGCGAACACCGGGGAGCTGTTTTTT. Translating gives CASSPGSANTGELFF.